A selection of T cell receptor beta chains follows, all from one sample in a study of shared clonotypes between healthy human individuals. The assay was immunoSEQ multiplex PCR, and TCRdb's table has in-frame clones only and misses some. The sample has about 510,000 clones, about 80% seen once. The specimen was PBMCs. These receptors were collected from a middle-aged woman in good health. Some clones in this sample may be carry-over from other donors' samples. The CDR3 runs from the conserved cysteine through the conserved F or W. The D gene is left open where the match is weak. Clone size is shown for a subset of rows, as once, few, many or a class of expanded clone.

J: TRBJ2-7
size: -
D: TRBD1
V: TRBV28
CDR3: CASRRTGVPYEQYF
DNA: TGTGCCAGCAGGCGGACAGGGGTCCCCTACGAGCAGTACTTC

J: TRBJ1-5
size: -
D: TRBD1
V: TRBV19
CDR3: CASSTNRGRGQPQHF
DNA: TGTGCCAGTAGTACCAACAGGGGGCGCGGTCAGCCCCAGCATTTT

J: TRBJ2-2
size: -
D: -
V: TRBV6-5
CDR3: CASSAIGTQGGELFF
DNA: TGTGCCAGCAGTGCGATCGGGACACAAGGCGGGGAGCTGTTTTTT

J: TRBJ1-2
size: -
D: -
V: TRBV7-9
CDR3: CASSLAGLDGYTF
DNA: TGTGCCAGCAGCTTAGCAGGGTTAGATGGCTACACCTTC

J: TRBJ2-1
size: -
D: -
V: TRBV7-3
CDR3: CASSPQGVAGYNEQFF
DNA: TGTGCCAGCAGCCCTCAGGGGGTAGCGGGATACAATGAGCAGTTCTTC

J: TRBJ2-7
size: -
D: TRBD2
V: TRBV5-6
CDR3: CASRIAGRAEEQYF
DNA: TGTGCCAGCAGAATCGCCGGGAGGGCCGAGGAGCAGTACTTC

J: TRBJ2-1
size: -
D: TRBD2
V: TRBV11-2
CDR3: CASSLVGLAGDQQFF
DNA: TGTGCCAGCAGCTTAGTGGGACTAGCGGGAGACCAGCAGTTCTTC

J: TRBJ1-1
size: -
D: -
V: TRBV5-8
CDR3: CASSSYTEAFF
DNA: TGTGCCAGCAGCTCCTATACTGAAGCTTTCTTT

J: TRBJ2-2
size: once
D: -
V: TRBV6-1
CDR3: CASTENTGELFF
DNA: TGTGCCAGCACAGAGAACACCGGGGAGCTGTTTTTT

J: TRBJ2-1
size: -
D: -
V: TRBV21-1
CDR3: CASSTLTRASSYNEQFF
DNA: TGTGCCAGCAGCACCCTGACTCGCGCAAGCTCCTACAATGAGCAGTTCTTC

J: TRBJ2-2
size: -
D: -
V: TRBV6-4
CDR3: CASSDSVRGHTGELFF
DNA: TGTGCCAGCAGTGACTCAGTGAGAGGCCACACCGGGGAGCTGTTTTTT

J: TRBJ1-1
size: -
D: -
V: TRBV11-2
CDR3: CASSLGVGPYTEAFF
DNA: TGTGCCAGCAGCTTAGGAGTCGGACCATACACTGAAGCTTTCTTT

J: TRBJ2-1
size: -
D: -
V: TRBV7-9
CDR3: CASSLSTNNEQFF
DNA: TGTGCCAGCAGCCTTTCGACGAACAATGAGCAGTTCTTC

J: TRBJ2-7
size: -
D: TRBD2
V: TRBV9
CDR3: CASSVGAGSEQYF
DNA: TGTGCCAGCAGCGTAGGAGCGGGGTCCGAGCAGTACTTC

J: TRBJ2-1
size: -
D: TRBD2
V: TRBV29-1
CDR3: CSVEGLAGHNEQFF
DNA: TGCAGCGTTGAGGGACTAGCGGGACACAATGAGCAGTTCTTC

J: TRBJ1-1
size: once
D: -
V: TRBV6-5
CDR3: CASSYSTGQTEAFF
DNA: TGTGCCAGCAGTTATTCTACAGGACAGACTGAAGCTTTCTTT

J: TRBJ2-1
size: -
D: TRBD2
V: TRBV5-5
CDR3: CASSLVGLAGGPSNEQFF
DNA: TGTGCCAGCAGCTTGGTGGGACTAGCGGGAGGGCCTAGCAATGAGCAGTTCTTC

J: TRBJ2-1
size: -
D: TRBD2
V: TRBV7-3
CDR3: CASSPRLAGRDEQFF
DNA: TGTGCCAGCAGCCCCCGACTAGCGGGACGGGATGAGCAGTTCTTC

J: TRBJ1-1
size: once
D: TRBD1
V: TRBV5-1
CDR3: CASSYETGGRLSDTEAFF
DNA: TGCGCCAGCAGCTACGAAACAGGGGGGCGTTTATCGGACACTGAAGCTTTCTTT

J: TRBJ1-5
size: -
D: -
V: TRBV15
CDR3: CATSASRGGHQPQHF
DNA: TGTGCCACCAGCGCGTCGAGGGGAGGACATCAGCCCCAGCATTTT

J: TRBJ2-5
size: -
D: -
V: TRBV7-2
CDR3: CASSLATAVGETQYF
DNA: TGTGCCAGCAGCTTAGCCACAGCAGTAGGGGAGACCCAGTACTTC

J: TRBJ2-1
size: once
D: TRBD2
V: TRBV9
CDR3: CASSPRTRSEGEQFF
DNA: TGTGCCAGCAGCCCTCGGACTAGATCTGAAGGTGAGCAGTTCTTC

J: TRBJ2-5
size: few
D: TRBD2
V: TRBV4-2
CDR3: CASSQDLREGVTQYF
DNA: TGTGCCAGCAGCCAAGATCTTCGGGAGGGCGTGACCCAGTACTTC

J: TRBJ2-1
size: -
D: TRBD2
V: TRBV7-9
CDR3: CASSKPGTSRYNEQFF
DNA: TGTGCCAGCAGCAAGCCCGGGACTAGCAGATACAATGAGCAGTTCTTC

J: TRBJ1-3
size: -
D: -
V: TRBV30
CDR3: CAWSVTQDPPGNTIYF
DNA: TGTGCCTGGAGTGTCACACAGGATCCCCCTGGGAACACCATATATTTT

J: TRBJ2-1
size: -
D: -
V: TRBV7-9
CDR3: CASSESEQFF
DNA: TGTGCCAGCAGTGAGAGTGAGCAGTTCTTC

J: TRBJ1-4
size: many
D: -
V: TRBV18
CDR3: CASSPQEAGKLFF
DNA: TGTGCCAGCTCACCCCAGGAGGCGGGAAAACTGTTTTTT

J: TRBJ2-7
size: -
D: TRBD2
V: TRBV28
CDR3: CASSLTAGGYEQYF
DNA: TGTGCCAGCAGCCTAACAGCGGGAGGGTACGAGCAGTACTTC

J: TRBJ2-5
size: -
D: -
V: TRBV10-3
CDR3: CAISESESETQYF
DNA: TGTGCCATCAGTGAGTCGGAGTCGGAGACCCAGTACTTC

J: TRBJ2-7
size: -
D: -
V: TRBV29-1
CDR3: CSVGRDEQYF
DNA: TGCAGCGTTGGTAGGGACGAGCAGTACTTC